The rows below give T cell receptor beta chains drawn from one sample of a study of shared clonotypes between healthy human individuals. Libraries were prepared by immunoSEQ multiplex PCR; TCRdb keeps only in-frame clonotypes and omits some of them. This table holds about 2.2 million clones, about 94% found once. The sample consisted of naive CD8+ T cells from PBMCs. The receptor source for this set is a man younger than 35 in good health. Some clones in this sample may be carry-over from other donors' samples. Each CDR3 is given with its conserved first and last residue. D genes are given only for firm matches. Clone size, where shown, is once, few, many, or a class for clones that have expanded.

v_call: TRBV10-3; clone_size: .; j_call: TRBJ2-7; d_call: TRBD2; cdr3_aa: CAISDALAGGEQYF; cdr3_nt: TGTGCCATCAGTGACGCCCTAGCGGGAGGCGAGCAGTACTTC
v_call: TRBV4-2; clone_size: .; j_call: TRBJ2-1; d_call: TRBD2; cdr3_aa: CASSQDPGLAGGYNNEQFF; cdr3_nt: TGTGCCAGCAGCCAAGATCCCGGACTAGCGGGAGGTTATAACAATGAGCAGTTCTTC
v_call: TRBV6-5; clone_size: .; j_call: TRBJ1-1; d_call: .; cdr3_aa: CASSYSPGVNTEAFF; cdr3_nt: TGTGCCAGCAGTTACTCGCCGGGAGTGAACACTGAAGCTTTCTTT
v_call: TRBV13; clone_size: .; j_call: TRBJ2-7; d_call: TRBD1; cdr3_aa: CASSLTGPGYEQYF; cdr3_nt: TGTGCCAGCAGCTTGACAGGGCCGGGGTACGAGCAGTACTTC
v_call: TRBV6-5; clone_size: .; j_call: TRBJ1-2; d_call: .; cdr3_aa: CASRTGRTYGYTF; cdr3_nt: TGTGCCAGCAGAACTGGGAGGACCTATGGCTACACCTTC
v_call: TRBV19; clone_size: .; j_call: TRBJ1-5; d_call: .; cdr3_aa: CASSISSNQPQHF; cdr3_nt: TGTGCCAGTAGTATTTCAAGCAATCAGCCCCAGCATTTT
v_call: TRBV2; clone_size: .; j_call: TRBJ1-3; d_call: .; cdr3_aa: CASTKQGSGNTIYF; cdr3_nt: TGTGCCAGCACCAAACAGGGCTCTGGAAACACCATATATTTT
v_call: TRBV6-6; clone_size: .; j_call: TRBJ2-1; d_call: .; cdr3_aa: CASSYAVEQFF; cdr3_nt: TGTGCCAGCAGTTACGCGGTAGAGCAGTTCTTC
v_call: TRBV15; clone_size: .; j_call: TRBJ2-7; d_call: TRBD1; cdr3_aa: CATSRDQQGAYEQYF; cdr3_nt: TGTGCCACCAGCAGAGATCAGCAGGGGGCCTACGAGCAGTACTTC
v_call: TRBV6-4; clone_size: once; j_call: TRBJ2-7; d_call: TRBD1; cdr3_aa: CASSDPYRGRHGLKYEQYF; cdr3_nt: TGTGCCAGCAGTGACCCGTACAGGGGGCGTCACGGGTTGAAATACGAGCAGTACTTC
v_call: TRBV11-2; clone_size: .; j_call: TRBJ2-7; d_call: .; cdr3_aa: CASSLDRGTFYEQYF; cdr3_nt: TGTGCCAGCAGCTTAGATCGCGGGACCTTCTACGAGCAGTACTTC
v_call: TRBV29-1; clone_size: .; j_call: TRBJ2-2; d_call: .; cdr3_aa: CSAFRGNTGELFF; cdr3_nt: TGCAGCGCCTTCAGGGGGAACACCGGGGAGCTGTTTTTT
v_call: TRBV19; clone_size: .; j_call: TRBJ1-1; d_call: .; cdr3_aa: CASSTLRQVGTEAFF; cdr3_nt: TGTGCCAGTAGCACGCTGAGGCAGGTAGGGACTGAAGCTTTCTTT
v_call: TRBV7-8; clone_size: .; j_call: TRBJ1-3; d_call: .; cdr3_aa: CASSPKTVSGNTIYF; cdr3_nt: TGTGCCAGCAGCCCAAAGACAGTCTCTGGAAACACCATATATTTT
v_call: TRBV28; clone_size: .; j_call: TRBJ1-1; d_call: .; cdr3_aa: CASSPLGTMNTEAFF; cdr3_nt: TGTGCCAGCAGTCCCCTAGGGACCATGAACACTGAAGCTTTCTTT
v_call: TRBV11-2; clone_size: .; j_call: TRBJ1-2; d_call: .; cdr3_aa: CASSFTFAAELYGYTF; cdr3_nt: TGTGCCAGCAGCTTTACTTTCGCGGCAGAGCTCTATGGCTACACCTTC
v_call: TRBV25-1; clone_size: .; j_call: TRBJ2-7; d_call: .; cdr3_aa: CASSGGPRATYEQYF; cdr3_nt: TGTGCCAGCAGTGGCGGGCCTCGGGCCACTTACGAGCAGTACTTC
v_call: TRBV5-1; clone_size: .; j_call: TRBJ2-1; d_call: TRBD1; cdr3_aa: CASSADPRTGHYNEQFF; cdr3_nt: TGCGCCAGCAGCGCCGACCCCCGGACAGGGCACTACAATGAGCAGTTCTTC
v_call: TRBV4-3; clone_size: .; j_call: TRBJ1-1; d_call: TRBD1; cdr3_aa: CASSQNRDRYTEAFF; cdr3_nt: TGCGCCAGCAGCCAAAACCGGGACAGATACACTGAAGCTTTCTTT
v_call: TRBV15; clone_size: .; j_call: TRBJ2-7; d_call: .; cdr3_aa: CATSRVGGSYEQYF; cdr3_nt: TGTGCCACCAGCAGAGTCGGGGGAAGCTACGAGCAGTACTTC
v_call: TRBV7-9; clone_size: .; j_call: TRBJ2-7; d_call: TRBD2; cdr3_aa: CASSLVLAGGYEQYF; cdr3_nt: TGTGCCAGCAGCTTAGTACTAGCGGGAGGCTACGAGCAGTACTTC
v_call: TRBV13; clone_size: .; j_call: TRBJ1-2; d_call: .; cdr3_aa: CASSLRVAGGGYTF; cdr3_nt: TGTGCCAGCAGCTTAAGGGTCGCAGGAGGAGGCTACACCTTC
v_call: TRBV7-9; clone_size: .; j_call: TRBJ1-1; d_call: .; cdr3_aa: CASSPGGGTEAFF; cdr3_nt: TGTGCCAGCAGCCCGGGGGGAGGGACTGAAGCTTTCTTT
v_call: TRBV9; clone_size: .; j_call: TRBJ1-2; d_call: .; cdr3_aa: CASSLGGEDYGYTF; cdr3_nt: TGTGCCAGCAGCCTGGGCGGGGAAGACTATGGCTACACCTTC
v_call: TRBV7-9; clone_size: .; j_call: TRBJ2-7; d_call: .; cdr3_aa: CASSPTPRKPYEQYF; cdr3_nt: TGTGCCAGCAGCCCCACTCCCAGGAAACCCTACGAGCAGTACTTC
v_call: TRBV6-5; clone_size: .; j_call: TRBJ2-1; d_call: .; cdr3_aa: CASSYFQGGNEQFF; cdr3_nt: TGTGCCAGCAGTTACTTCCAGGGGGGCAATGAGCAGTTCTTC
v_call: TRBV27; clone_size: .; j_call: TRBJ2-1; d_call: .; cdr3_aa: CASRGTSQGSYNEQFF; cdr3_nt: TGTGCCAGCAGGGGGACTTCCCAAGGATCCTACAATGAGCAGTTCTTC
v_call: TRBV4-3; clone_size: once; j_call: TRBJ2-7; d_call: .; cdr3_aa: CASSQGVRTYEQYF; cdr3_nt: TGCGCCAGCAGCCAAGGGGTCAGGACATACGAGCAGTACTTC
v_call: TRBV5-1; clone_size: .; j_call: TRBJ2-7; d_call: TRBD1; cdr3_aa: CASSSDRGVSYEQYF; cdr3_nt: TGCGCCAGCAGCTCGGACAGGGGGGTGTCCTACGAGCAGTACTTC
v_call: TRBV19; clone_size: .; j_call: TRBJ1-4; d_call: .; cdr3_aa: CASSTIGLEKLFF; cdr3_nt: TGTGCCAGTAGTACGATCGGCTTGGAAAAACTGTTTTTT
v_call: TRBV25-1; clone_size: .; j_call: TRBJ2-7; d_call: .; cdr3_aa: CASSDGSYEQYF; cdr3_nt: TGTGCCAGCAGTGACGGCTCCTACGAGCAGTACTTC
v_call: TRBV21-1; clone_size: few; j_call: TRBJ1-2; d_call: .; cdr3_aa: CASSKAVIPSYGYTF; cdr3_nt: TGTGCCAGCAGCAAAGCGGTCATCCCCAGCTATGGCTACACCTTC
v_call: TRBV28; clone_size: .; j_call: TRBJ1-4; d_call: .; cdr3_aa: CASSARLSTNEKLFF; cdr3_nt: TGTGCCAGCAGCGCACGACTCTCAACTAATGAAAAACTGTTTTTT
v_call: TRBV9; clone_size: .; j_call: TRBJ2-1; d_call: TRBD2; cdr3_aa: CASSPLLSGIENEQFF; cdr3_nt: TGTGCCAGCAGCCCCTTGTTGAGCGGGATCGAGAATGAGCAGTTCTTC
v_call: TRBV6-5; clone_size: .; j_call: TRBJ2-1; d_call: .; cdr3_aa: CASSYGLSSYNEQFF; cdr3_nt: TGTGCCAGCAGTTACGGACTGAGCTCCTACAATGAGCAGTTCTTC
v_call: TRBV28; clone_size: .; j_call: TRBJ1-1; d_call: .; cdr3_aa: CASSLLFPEQGVMNTEAFF; cdr3_nt: TGTGCCAGCAGTTTACTGTTCCCCGAACAGGGCGTCATGAACACTGAAGCTTTCTTT
v_call: TRBV15; clone_size: .; j_call: TRBJ1-5; d_call: .; cdr3_aa: CATGTGFSNQPQHF; cdr3_nt: TGTGCCACCGGAACAGGGTTTAGCAATCAGCCCCAGCATTTT
v_call: TRBV5-6; clone_size: .; j_call: TRBJ2-5; d_call: .; cdr3_aa: CASSFAQGQETQYF; cdr3_nt: TGTGCCAGCAGCTTCGCGCAGGGCCAAGAGACCCAGTACTTC
v_call: TRBV27; clone_size: .; j_call: TRBJ2-2; d_call: .; cdr3_aa: CASSLTTLYGELFF; cdr3_nt: TGTGCCAGCAGTTTAACTACTCTTTACGGGGAGCTGTTTTTT
v_call: TRBV29-1; clone_size: .; j_call: TRBJ2-1; d_call: TRBD2; cdr3_aa: CSVIGTSGESRGEQFF; cdr3_nt: TGCAGCGTGATAGGGACTAGCGGGGAGTCCCGCGGTGAGCAGTTCTTC
v_call: TRBV4-1; clone_size: .; j_call: TRBJ2-7; d_call: .; cdr3_aa: CASSLLEQYF; cdr3_nt: TGCGCCAGCAGCCTTCTCGAGCAGTACTTC
v_call: TRBV11-2; clone_size: .; j_call: TRBJ2-7; d_call: TRBD2; cdr3_aa: CASSSNRLAGDYEQYF; cdr3_nt: TGTGCCAGCAGCTCAAATCGACTAGCGGGAGATTACGAGCAGTACTTC
v_call: TRBV5-1; clone_size: .; j_call: TRBJ1-4; d_call: .; cdr3_aa: CASSWEGGFGEKLFF; cdr3_nt: TGCGCCAGCAGCTGGGAGGGGGGTTTCGGAGAAAAACTGTTTTTT
v_call: TRBV4-2; clone_size: .; j_call: TRBJ2-7; d_call: .; cdr3_aa: CASSQGGAEQYF; cdr3_nt: TGTGCCAGCAGCCAAGGAGGGGCAGAGCAGTACTTC
v_call: TRBV7-9; clone_size: .; j_call: TRBJ1-1; d_call: TRBD1; cdr3_aa: CASSLRTGGGDTEAFF; cdr3_nt: TGTGCCAGCAGCCTAAGGACAGGGGGCGGGGACACTGAAGCTTTCTTT
v_call: TRBV20-1; clone_size: .; j_call: TRBJ1-4; d_call: TRBD1; cdr3_aa: CSARTGEKLFF; cdr3_nt: TGCAGTGCTAGGACAGGGGAAAAACTGTTTTTT
v_call: TRBV27; clone_size: .; j_call: TRBJ2-5; d_call: .; cdr3_aa: CASSPTDQETQYF; cdr3_nt: TGTGCCAGCAGTCCGACGGACCAAGAGACCCAGTACTTC